Shown below are 32 T cell receptor beta chains from a single sample sequenced in a study of T cell repertoires in cytomegalovirus infection (dated by TCRdb to about 2019). No antigen has been identified for these receptors. Sequenced on an Illumina HiSeq 1500. TCRdb passed the public sequencing reads through fastp at Q25 and MiXCR, retaining productive beta sequences. Each CDR3 protein gets just one entry, which takes the most common genes and DNA from the rows behind it. The table for this sample lists approximately 74,000 distinct CDR3 sequences; 35% to 50% of them were counted only once. The ten top clones hold roughly 93% of the sample. The treatment or condition label for this specimen denotes: in vitro stimulation with specific CMV peptide epitopes to enrich CMV-specific T cells. Sequencing used CD8+ T cells from cultured PBMCs, obtained from culture after CMV antigen stimulation. These receptors were obtained from a human donor in good health (CMV status not recorded). Some clones in this sample may be carry-over from other donors' samples.

The gene calls are TRBV20-1 and TRBJ2-7, with 7 nucleotides matching TRBD1. Germline-derived CDR1 and CDR2 are DFQATT and SNEGSKA (reference sequence). V trimming: 3 bases; J trimming: 3 bases; junction bases outside the gene matches: 5. This CDR3 spans 13 amino acids. Here the CDR3 DNA reads TGCAGTGCTAGGAGGCAGGGGGACTACGAGCAGTACTTC. The encoded protein is CSARRQGDYEQYF.

The V call is TRBV4-1, the J call TRBJ2-1; unclear D gene. V lost 0 bases and J lost 8, with 26 bases in between. This CDR3 region has 19 residues. CDR1 is MGHRA, CDR2 YSYEKL, per germline. This chain's CDR3 is CASSQDPPHSKWVWDEQFF. CDR3 coding DNA: TGCGCCAGCAGCCAAGATCCGCCCCATTCGAAGTGGGTCTGGGATGAGCAGTTCTTC.

The chain couples TRBV19 to TRBJ2-5; D is tentatively TRBD1 or TRBD2 (6 bases each). This CDR3 is built from 14 residues. V lost 7 bases and J lost 4, with 16 bases in between. CDR1 is LNHDA and CDR2 is SQIVND in the germline V gene (reference sequence). The CDR3 spells CASTPGGWGETQYF. The DNA for the CDR3 is TGTGCCAGTACCCCCGGGGGCTGGGGAGAGACCCAGTACTTC.

V usage is TRBV6-6 and J usage is TRBJ2-7; TRBD1 might be the D (5 bases). CDR1 and CDR2 (germline): MNHNY, SVGAGI (reference sequence). V dropped 4 bases and J dropped 4 bases, with 11 bases sitting between them. The CDR3 spans 13 residues. CDR3 loop: CASSSEDSYEQYF. The DNA for the CDR3 is TGTGCCAGCAGTTCTGAAGACAGTTACGAGCAGTACTTC.

This clonotype was recorded a few times. A junction end diverges from the germline sequence, so it may reflect a read error. The V gene is TRBV11-2, the J gene TRBJ2-7, with D tentatively TRBD2 (5 bases). CDR3 size: 16 residues. The germline V gene encodes CDR1 SGHAT and CDR2 FQNNGV. CDR3 sequence reads: CASSLDVPPGTYEQYF. DNA for the CDR3: TGTGCCAGCAGCCTAGATGTGCCCCCGGGGACCTACGAGCAGTACTTC.

This sequence joins TRBV28 and TRBJ2-1; D tentatively fits TRBD1 or TRBD2 (5 bases each). The germline CDR1 and CDR2 sequences are MDHEN and SYDVKM. Trimming left V 4 bases short and J 3 bases short, with 13 bases between. The CDR3 is 15 amino acids. In DNA form, the CDR3 reads TGTGCCAGCAGTTCGGGGCCCCGGGACTACAATGAGCAGTTCTTC. It encodes CASSSGPRDYNEQFF.

The V gene is TRBV4-2, the J gene TRBJ2-7, with D perhaps matching TRBD2 (6 bases). V was clipped by 3 bases and J by 7 bases, with 13 bases between them. CDR1 is LGHNA, CDR2 YNFKEQ, per germline. This CDR3 contains 13 residues. The CDR3 nucleotides are TGTGCCAGCAGCCACTCGACTAGTCTTGAGCAGTACTTC. Its translation is CASSHSTSLEQYF.

This clonotype has more than one count but fewer than ten. The chain joins TRBV3-1 to TRBJ2-1; 8 bases are shared with TRBD2. J gave up 0 bases and V 0 bases, and 1 base lay outside the gene matches. CDR1 is LGHDT, CDR2 YNNKEL, per germline (reference sequence). The CDR3 loop spans 16 amino acids. The CDR3 here is CASSQDAGGSYNEQFF. The CDR3, as DNA: TGTGCCAGCAGCCAAGATGCGGGGGGCTCCTACAATGAGCAGTTCTTC.

A few counts support this clonotype. V is TRBV27 and J is TRBJ1-4; a weak D match, TRBD1 (5 bases). Between the trimmed V and J ends, which lost 6 bases and 8 bases, there was a span of 19 bases. The CDR3 runs 15 residues. Germline lookup yields CDR1 MNHEY and CDR2 SMNVEV (reference sequence). Here the CDR3 reads CASRSHRMGGEKLFF. DNA of the CDR3: TGTGCCAGCAGGTCCCACAGGATGGGAGGGGAAAAACTGTTTTTT. Drawing the rest from reference TRBV27 and TRBJ1-4, the complete variable domain is EAQVTQNPRYLITVTGKKLTVTCSQNMNHEYMSWYRQDPGLGLRQIYYSMNVEVTDKGDVPEGYKVSRKEKRNFPLILESPSPNQTSLYFCASRSHRMGGEKLFFGSGTQLSVL.

V is TRBV7-6 and J is TRBJ2-7; the D gene is possibly TRBD1 (5 bases). CDR3 length equals 14 residues. Germline CDR1 reads SGHVS; CDR2 reads FNYEAQ. Between the trimmed V and J ends, which lost 2 bases and 5 bases, there was a span of 13 bases. CDR3 bases: TGTGCCAGCAGCTTATATCTTGGCAGGGACGAGCAGTACTTC. This gives the protein CASSLYLGRDEQYF.

The genes are TRBV6-1 and TRBJ2-7; the D gene is possibly TRBD2 (6 bases). Trimming took 3 bases from V and 2 from J, leaving 11 bases between them. Germline CDR1 is MNHNS and CDR2 is SASEGT. This CDR3 is 14 amino acids long. The CDR3 bases are TGTGCCAGCAGTGATGTGGTAGCGGCCTACGAGCAGTACTTC. Residues: CASSDVVAAYEQYF.

The chain joins TRBV7-6 to TRBJ1-1; D gene uncertain. Per germline, CDR1 SGHVS and CDR2 FNYEAQ. This CDR3 has 14 amino acids. Trimming cost V 4 bases and J 3 bases, with 12 bases left between them. CDR3 DNA: TGTGCCAGCAGCTCCTATCATGGGGACACTGAAGCTTTCTTT. Protein: CASSSYHGDTEAFF.

This clonotype has just a few counts. The V gene is TRBV27, the J gene TRBJ1-2, with 8 bases that match TRBD1. Germline loops: CDR1 MNHEY, CDR2 SMNVEV (reference sequence). V was clipped by 3 bases and J by 9 bases; unmatched bases: 6. The CDR3 spans 13 residues. The CDR3 DNA is TGTGCCAGCAGTTTCGGGCAGGGGGCCAGCTACACCTTC. Encoded protein: CASSFGQGASYTF.

The table lists this clonotype with many counts. J is TRBJ1-4 and V is TRBV6-1; the match to TRBD1 covers 9 bases. Per the germline V gene, CDR1 is MNHNS and CDR2 is SASEGT. V trimming: 8 bases; J trimming: 3 bases; junction bases outside the gene matches: 7. This CDR3 has 15 residues. This CDR3 is CASAAQGAPNEKLFF. CDR3 bases: TGTGCCAGCGCGGCACAGGGGGCGCCTAATGAAAAACTGTTTTTT.

This rearrangement joins TRBV7-3 to TRBJ2-1; D might be TRBD2 (5 bases). This CDR3 has 12 residues. Deletions cut 3 bases from V and 6 bases from J, with 6 bases between. CDR1 and CDR2 from the germline V gene are SGHTA and FQGTGA. The CDR3 nucleotides read TGTGCCAGCAGCTTCGGACTCAATGAGCAGTTCTTC. It yields the protein CASSFGLNEQFF.

The sample holds a few counts of this clonotype. The V gene is TRBV7-3, the J gene TRBJ2-7; a weak D match, TRBD1 (6 bases). V lost 5 bases and J lost 3, with 17 bases in between. The V gene's germline CDR1 is SGHTA and CDR2 FQGTGA. The CDR3 runs to 15 residues. Here the CDR3 DNA reads TGTGCCAGCAGCGCATATCCGGGACAAGGCTACGAGCAGTACTTC. It is translated as CASSAYPGQGYEQYF.

This clonotype occurred a few times. Here the CDR3 reads CASSSTGPTYEQYF. The CDR3 DNA follows: TGTGCCAGCAGCTCGACAGGACCCACCTACGAGCAGTACTTC. This chain uses TRBV7-9 with TRBJ2-7, with D possibly being TRBD1 (6 bases). Deletions cut 4 bases from V and 2 bases from J, with 12 bases between. The CDR3 contains 14 residues. Germline-derived CDR1 and CDR2 are SEHNR and FQNEAQ (reference sequence).

Ten or more counts support this clonotype. The chain carries TRBV2 and TRBJ1-5; weak D call: TRBD1 (6 bases). The CDR3 runs to 14 residues. Germline CDR1 SNHLY, CDR2 FYNNEI. Trimming stripped 7 bases from V and 4 bases from J, with 14 bases between. The CDR3 bases are TGTGCCAGCACGGGGGCAGGCGGGAATCAGCCCCAGCATTTT. This encodes CASTGAGGNQPQHF.

This clonotype was observed at least ten times. The rearrangement links TRBV7-9 to TRBJ2-3, with 10 bases that match TRBD1. The CDR3 runs to 16 residues. With V trimmed by 5 bases and J by 5 bases, 10 bases remained unmatched. CDR1 and CDR2 (germline): SEHNR, FQNEAQ (reference sequence). CDR3 region: CASSPYGTGEGDTQYF. The CDR3 DNA is TGTGCCAGCAGCCCTTACGGGACAGGGGAGGGAGATACGCAGTATTTT.

Here the CDR3 DNA reads TGTGCCATCAGCCAGAGGGGTATGGGACAAGGGAATGAAAAACTGTTTTTT. Encoded protein: CAISQRGMGQGNEKLFF. The gene calls are TRBV10-3 and TRBJ1-4, with D maybe TRBD1 (6 bases). The V end lost 6 bases, the J end lost 5 bases, and 22 bases lay between the germline ends. In germline, CDR1 is ENHRY, CDR2 SYGVKD. This CDR3 is 17 amino acids long.

The chain recombines TRBV7-2 with TRBJ2-7; D may be TRBD2 (6 bases). The CDR3 length is 17 residues. The V gene's germline CDR1 is SGHTA and CDR2 FQGNSA. The V end was cut by 1 base, the J end by 1 base, with 17 bases between. CDR3 loop: CASSLESSGRKSYEQYF. The CDR3 nucleotides read TGTGCCAGCAGCTTAGAGTCTTCGGGGAGGAAATCCTACGAGCAGTACTTC.

The rearrangement joins TRBV28 to TRBJ2-7; 9 bases line up with TRBD2. V lost 3 bases to trimming and J lost 6 bases; unmatched junction nucleotides: 9. The CDR3 totals 15 residues. Germline CDR1 is MDHEN and CDR2 is SYDVKM. The DNA for the CDR3 is TGTGCCAGCAGTTTCTTGGCTAGCGGGGCCCCCGAGCAGTACTTC. Translating it yields CASSFLASGAPEQYF.

In this sample, this clonotype turned up a few times. This chain connects TRBV6-2 or TRBV6-3 to TRBJ1-5; the match to TRBD1 covers 8 bases. Germline-derived CDR1 and CDR2 are MNHEY and SVGEGT. CDR3 size: 14 residues. V lost 5 bases, J lost 6 bases, and 6 bases stayed unmatched. This CDR3 is CASSLQGVSQPQHF. CDR3 nucleotide sequence: TGTGCCAGCAGTCTACAGGGGGTGAGTCAGCCCCAGCATTTT.

J is TRBJ2-1 and V is TRBV4-1, with D unresolved. The ends were cut back, 0 bases at V and 9 bases at J, with 15 bases in the middle. This CDR3 has 15 amino acids. The germline CDR1 and CDR2 sequences are MGHRA and YSYEKL. CDR3 DNA sequence: TGCGCCAGCAGCCAAGAGCCGTTGGAGCTAAGTGAGCAGTTCTTC. Its protein product is CASSQEPLELSEQFF.

This chain uses TRBV7-9 with TRBJ2-2; D is unclear. V was pared by 5 bases and J by 6 bases, with 1 base between. This CDR3 contains 10 residues. Germline CDR1 SEHNR, CDR2 FQNEAQ (reference sequence). The CDR3 nucleotides read TGTGCCAGCAGCCCCGGGGAGCTGTTTTTT. Translating it yields CASSPGELFF.

This clonotype has a count of ten or more. The chain combines TRBV7-2 with TRBJ2-5, with 7 nucleotides matching TRBD2. The CDR3 runs to 15 residues. Germline lookup yields CDR1 SGHTA and CDR2 FQGNSA. The ends lost 2 bases at V and 1 base at J; junction bases unmatched: 4. This CDR3 is CASSLLAGLQETQYF. The CDR3 DNA reads TGTGCCAGCAGCTTATTAGCGGGTCTCCAAGAGACCCAGTACTTC.

This chain connects TRBV7-9 to TRBJ1-3, with TRBD1 as a possible D gene (6 bases). The ends were cut back, 2 bases at V and 2 bases at J, with 10 bases in the middle. The CDR3 sequence is 15 residues long. Per the germline V gene, CDR1 is SEHNR and CDR2 is FQNEAQ (reference sequence). This CDR3 reads CASSLIGGPGNTIYF. CDR3 nucleotide sequence: TGTGCCAGCAGCTTAATTGGGGGGCCTGGAAACACCATATATTTT.

The chain joins TRBV6-5 to TRBJ2-3, with 9 bases fitting TRBD2. In germline, CDR1 is MNHEY, CDR2 SVGAGI. Trimming took 0 bases from V and 0 from J; bases not matched to a gene: 7. The CDR3 runs to 18 residues. CDR3 DNA: TGTGCCAGCAGTTACTCTACCCCTAGCGGGGTTAGCACAGATACGCAGTATTTT. It specifies CASSYSTPSGVSTDTQYF.

The J gene is TRBJ1-6, the V gene TRBV20-1, with TRBD1 matching 10 bases. Per germline, CDR1 DFQATT and CDR2 SNEGSKA (reference sequence). The trim removed 1 base at V and 1 base at J, leaving 10 bases unmatched. CDR3 length: 19 residues. CDR3 loop: CSARAPGQGRSSYNSPLHF. As DNA, the CDR3 is TGCAGTGCTAGAGCACCGGGACAGGGGCGTTCGTCCTATAATTCACCCCTCCACTTT.

This clonotype was observed a few times. The chain recombines TRBV7-8 with TRBJ2-5; D might be TRBD1 (5 bases). V was pared by 7 bases and J by 7 bases, with 13 bases between. The CDR3 consists of 12 residues. The germline V gene encodes CDR1 SGHVS and CDR2 FQNEAQ. CDR3 amino acids: CASMTDSRTQYF. The CDR3 DNA reads TGTGCCAGCATGACCGACAGTCGGACCCAGTACTTC.

A few counts support this clonotype. The chain employs TRBV7-9 and TRBJ1-1; TRBD1 might be the D (5 bases). Germline assignment: CDR1 SEHNR and CDR2 FQNEAQ (reference sequence). V was clipped by 5 bases and J by 1 base, with 11 bases between them. The CDR3 totals 14 residues. CDR3 DNA sequence: TGTGCCAGCAGCCCAGTCCAGGGGAACACTGAAGCTTTCTTT. Translated: CASSPVQGNTEAFF.

This clonotype has a handful of counts. The J gene is TRBJ1-5, the V gene TRBV6-2 or TRBV6-3; D gene uncertain. Germline CDR1 is MNHEY and CDR2 is SVGEGT. The CDR3 length is 14 residues. V shed 5 bases and J shed 2 bases, with 10 bases lying between them. The CDR3 bases are TGTGCCAGCAGTACTTCTTTGGGCAATCAGCCCCAGCATTTT. Protein: CASSTSLGNQPQHF.